This entry features one TCR beta chain sequence. The sample belongs to a study of T cells after somatic rescue of genetic block. Only in-frame clones appear in the TCRdb table, and some are missing; sequencing was by immunoSEQ multiplex PCR. The sample shows some 90,000 clones, 80% to 90% of them seen only once. There are 16 residues in the CDR3. V was clipped by 1 base and J by 1 base, with 12 bases between them. Per the germline V gene, CDR1 is SGHNT and CDR2 is YENEEA. The source is a woman younger than 30. The chain combines TRBV11-3 with TRBJ2-3, with D hard to call. The sample consisted of peripheral blood mononuclear cells (PBMCs). DNA for the CDR3: TGTGCCAGCAGCTTAGTTATGGGTATTGGCACAGATACGCAGTATTTT. Amino acids: CASSLVMGIGTDTQYF.